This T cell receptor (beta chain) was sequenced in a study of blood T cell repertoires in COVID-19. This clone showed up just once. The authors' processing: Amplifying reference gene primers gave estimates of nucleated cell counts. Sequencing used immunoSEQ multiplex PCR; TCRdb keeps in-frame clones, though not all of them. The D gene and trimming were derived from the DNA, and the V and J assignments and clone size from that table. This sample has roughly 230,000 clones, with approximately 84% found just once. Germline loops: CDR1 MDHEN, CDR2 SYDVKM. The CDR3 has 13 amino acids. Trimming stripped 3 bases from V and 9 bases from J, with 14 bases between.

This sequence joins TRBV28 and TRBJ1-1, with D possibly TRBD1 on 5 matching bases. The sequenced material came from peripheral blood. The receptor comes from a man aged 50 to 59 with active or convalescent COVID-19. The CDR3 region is CASSLGQGWQAFF. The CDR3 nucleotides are TGTGCCAGCAGTTTGGGGCAGGGATGGCAAGCTTTCTTT.